This T cell receptor beta chain was documented in a study of shared clonotypes between healthy human individuals (dated by TCRdb to between 2020 and 2021). Concerning the study at large: The cohort comprised two women and a few men aged 18 to 49 years. For each donor, CD4 naive and CD4 memory were each given three plates, CD8 naive was given two plates, and CD8 memory was given one plate. Between about 0.9 and 9 billion PBMCs per donor were obtained by leukapheresis. The study deeply sequenced blood TCR repertoires of about 5 healthy adults to estimate repertoire size and the extent of clonotype sharing between individuals. Libraries were prepared and TCR repertoires were sequenced by different laboratories using diverse techniques, in order to increase sequencing depth and limit assay-specific biases. Points the paper makes about the study in general: Sharing across a few donors was observed for around 5% of naive CD4, about 3.2% of naive CD8, 2% to 2.5% of memory CD4, and over 0.3% of memory CD8 clonotypes. Larger estimated clonotype richness was generally found for naive subsets than for memory subsets. Incomplete sequencing was indicated by rarefaction of sorted-subset datasets, despite the large sequencing depth. Sampling was restricted to blood, and TCR repertoires in tissues likely differ from the TCR repertoires found in blood. Because the study included only a small number of donors, the genetic and exposure-history diversity represented was limited. Pairwise subsampling indicated that sequencing depth was expected to affect the degree of clonotype sharing among donors. Higher generation probabilities were observed for clonotypes shared by all four sorted-subset donors than for non-shared clonotypes.

Using the deep immunoSEQ assay, TCR CDR3 regions were amplified from genomic DNA by multiplex PCR. Genomic DNA extracted from each cell subset was distributed evenly over all wells of several immunoSEQ 96-well plates, and each plate served as one replicate. Each replicate PCR for sorted subsets received around 200 ng genomic DNA, equal to roughly 29,000 T cell genomes. Purified libraries were quantified with a Qubit 3.0 fluorometer, sized on a Bioanalyzer 2100, and re-quantified with the KAPA Library Quantification kit. Every immunoSEQ 96-well plate was sequenced on a dedicated single-read 150-cycle Illumina NextSeq 550 flow cell. The published analysis was carried out like this. Because the immunoSEQ output held only junctional sequences and lacked quality scores, the filtering could not match the filtering applied to full-length reads. To assign V/J genes and CDR3, sequences were annotated against IMGT germline references using PyIR, a Python wrapper for IgBLAST v1.9. Reads were removed for weak V/J assignments (E-value above 1e-6), missing CDR3, stop codons, out-of-frame junctions, or ambiguous translated residues. V3J clonotypes were defined by identical inferred V gene, J gene, and CDR3 amino acid sequence. The percentage overlap between two repertoires was calculated by dividing the number of shared unique clonotypes by the size of the smaller repertoire. Richness of each repertoire was evaluated using RTK rarefaction, the Chao1 estimator, and Recon v2.1 estimates of unobserved clonotypes. Generation probabilities for all TCRbeta clonotypes obtained by the gDNA method from a few donors were computed using OLGA. The table was pulled from immuneACCESS by TCRdb, which kept in-frame rearrangements only. Such tables lose some clones; where checked, under half of the loss comes from unresolved V genes, and the rest has no known cause. V, J and clone size reflect that table, while D and trimming were determined from the DNA. The sample table lists 2 million to 3 million clones, 80% to 95% of them with a count of one. 0.35% to 0.45% of the sample comes from the top ten.

CDR1 and CDR2 were assigned from the germline V gene as LGHNA and YSLEER. Trimming removed 0 bases from V and 5 bases from J, leaving 7 bases between the germline ends. The CDR3 measures 13 amino acids from cysteine to phenylalanine. This entry keeps only the CDR3 DNA: 39 bases, framed from base 1. Donors were healthy HIV-negative adults with no recently reported acute infections or vaccinations. Only Caucasian adults living in Nashville, Tennessee, USA were represented among the donors. CD4+ T cells were enriched through magnetic negative selection, after which naive cells were positively selected on CD45RA and the remaining negative fraction served as the memory subset. After blood collection by leukapheresis, PBMCs were isolated using Ficoll-Histopaque density gradient centrifugation and then cryopreserved in the vapor phase of liquid nitrogen. Purity and quantity of every magnetically sorted T cell population were checked by analytical flow cytometry. From each sorted fraction, genomic DNA was isolated and quantified by UV absorbance on a Nanodrop 2000c.

Comment on this clone: The clone's antigen remains unknown. The input lacks base qualities; no much larger clone sits a single base away.

Sequenced input: naive CD4+ T cells from PBMCs. The cell subset or site label corresponds to: CD45RA+ positively selected. This clonotype was obtained from a man aged 18-30 years in good health. Some clones in this sample may be carry-over from other donors' samples. Recombination connected TRBV4-3 to TRBJ2-5, with no reliable assignment of the D segment. The DNA sequence follows: TGCGCCAGCAGCCAAGATATTGGTGAGACCCAGTACTTC. The translation is CASSQDIGETQYF.